The entry below gives a single TCR beta chain sequence along with its context. Its antigen is still unknown. Runs used v3.0 of the immunoSEQ assay and were done at survey level. The repertoire was sequenced with immunoSEQ multiplex PCR; TCRdb's copy has only in-frame clones and lacks some. The table lists tens of thousands of clones, about 85% of them singletons, with over 10% in the top ten. This sample was taken from a study of long-term antiretroviral therapy in people with HIV. The study's findings and limits: Clonotypes expanded prior to ART showed repertoire dominance at all sampled time points.

Trimming removed 3 bases from V and 8 bases from J, with 14 bases in between. This CDR3 has 13 amino acids. Germline-derived CDR1 and CDR2 are GTSNPN and SVGIG (reference sequence). The material was unsorted PBMCs, obtained 1.1 years after starting antiretroviral therapy. The chain carries TRBV30 and TRBJ2-4, with a tentative D call TRBD2 (6 bases). The receptor comes from a man aged 18 to 29 with HIV. CDR3 coding DNA: TGTGCCTGGAGCGCAAATCGGGAGCACATTCAGTACTTC. It translates to CAWSANREHIQYF.